The rows below give T cell receptor beta chains drawn from one sample of a study of cytomegalovirus exposure and HLA in healthy donors. Assay: immunoSEQ multiplex PCR; the TCRdb copy retains only in-frame clones and omits some. The sample contains about 140,000 clones, 70% to 75% of which appear only once. Sequenced input: PBMCs. The receptors were gathered from a woman aged 40 to 49 in good health and CMV-seronegative. Both conserved end residues are part of each CDR3. Fields, in order: V gene, J gene, CDR3 protein.

V gene: TRBV4-1
J gene: TRBJ1-2
CDR3 protein: CASSPGQGLNYGYTF

V gene: TRBV27
J gene: TRBJ2-1
CDR3 protein: CASTLSGGAFNEQFF

V gene: TRBV29-1
J gene: TRBJ1-1
CDR3 protein: CSRVGASGTEAFF

V gene: TRBV5-1
J gene: TRBJ2-2
CDR3 protein: CASSLDPRGTGGTGELFF

V gene: TRBV7-7
J gene: TRBJ2-2
CDR3 protein: CASSPSLGSSNTGELFF

V gene: TRBV10-3
J gene: TRBJ1-1
CDR3 protein: CAISGGQGAAQLEAFF

V gene: TRBV4-1
J gene: TRBJ2-6
CDR3 protein: CASSQVGQVGSGANVLTF

V gene: TRBV2
J gene: TRBJ2-6
CDR3 protein: CASRRSPGANVLTF

V gene: TRBV18
J gene: TRBJ1-1
CDR3 protein: CASSPQGRGRSTEAFF

V gene: TRBV13
J gene: TRBJ1-3
CDR3 protein: CASSLGGGEQVTGNTIYF

V gene: TRBV19
J gene: TRBJ1-4
CDR3 protein: CASSDRTNEKLFF

V gene: TRBV2
J gene: TRBJ2-2
CDR3 protein: CASSELGQGELFF

V gene: TRBV5-6
J gene: TRBJ2-2
CDR3 protein: CASSPGQSGELFF

V gene: TRBV7-6
J gene: TRBJ1-4
CDR3 protein: CASSLVAAGASNEKLFF

V gene: TRBV2
J gene: TRBJ1-1
CDR3 protein: CASSETMGGTEAFF

V gene: TRBV21-1
J gene: TRBJ1-5
CDR3 protein: CASTLPDRGNQPQHF

V gene: TRBV19
J gene: TRBJ1-1
CDR3 protein: CASSSFRTLNTEAFF

V gene: TRBV10-2
J gene: TRBJ2-7
CDR3 protein: CATITSGTEKAGYEQYF

V gene: TRBV5-4
J gene: TRBJ2-5
CDR3 protein: CASSDGGGQETQYF

V gene: TRBV7-2
J gene: TRBJ1-5
CDR3 protein: CASSPGQSLNQPQHF

V gene: TRBV5-4
J gene: TRBJ1-2
CDR3 protein: CASSFRDRGGYGYTF

V gene: TRBV19
J gene: TRBJ1-1
CDR3 protein: CASRGTKGGPNTEAFF

V gene: TRBV6-6
J gene: TRBJ1-5
CDR3 protein: CAGSYSGGGQPQHF

V gene: TRBV28
J gene: TRBJ1-5
CDR3 protein: CASSSPGGGSNQPQHF

V gene: TRBV5-1
J gene: TRBJ1-4
CDR3 protein: CASSRLGGLEKLFF